The sequence of this TCR beta chain was determined in a study of tumor-infiltrating lymphocytes in primary liver carcinoma. Findings and limits, study-wide: Significantly larger top-250-clone fractions were found in tumors than in blood (p = 0.039).

For blood RNA, unsorted whole blood served as the source, and germline DNA was extracted too. A four-milliliter peripheral blood sample was collected before surgery. As regards this clonotype: What it binds is not known.

TCR beta cDNA was prepared out of roughly 490 ng total RNA by means of a constant-region primer. Libraries covering TCR beta were generated through three nested multiplex PCR rounds (using a slightly modified ARM-PCR). Both of the initial two PCR rounds ran for around 9 cycles and employed TRBV1-TRBV30 forward primers alongside a C-beta reverse primer. TCRdb passed the multiplex PCR reads through MiXCR, listing each CDR3 protein once. In the table there are under 200,000 distinct CDR3 sequences, about two thirds of which are singletons. This CDR3 contains 15 residues. Germline V gives CDR1 SGHNT, CDR2 YENEEA. The V and J ends lost 9 bases and 7 bases respectively, with 24 bases between them.

The receptor comes from a woman aged 55-69 years with primary liver carcinoma and hepatitis B virus infection. The chain combines TRBV11-3 with TRBJ1-1, with D possibly TRBD1 on 6 matching bases. The specimen sequenced was peripheral blood. Written as DNA, the CDR3 is TGTGCCAGAAGCCCCCAGACAGGTGGGGTGGGTGAAGCTTTCTTT. This encodes CARSPQTGGVGEAFF.